Following are 10 T cell receptor beta chains from one sample sequenced in a study of blood T cell repertoires in COVID-19. TCRdb's copy holds only in-frame clones and misses some; the assay was immunoSEQ multiplex PCR. The sample lists hundreds of thousands of clones, nearly 85% occurring once. The sequenced sample was peripheral blood. The receptors here all came from a human donor in a cohort sampled during active COVID-19.

The J gene is TRBJ1-4, the V gene TRBV19, with D uncertain. V was cut by 6 bases and J by 0 bases, with 8 bases left in between. The CDR3 is 14 amino acids. Germline V gives CDR1 LNHDA, CDR2 SQIVND (reference sequence). CDR3 nucleotide sequence: TGTGCCAGTAGGAGAATTGCAACTAATGAAAAACTGTTTTTT. Translation: CASRRIATNEKLFF.

The rearrangement links TRBV18 to TRBJ2-7, with TRBD1 as a possible D gene (5 bases). Trimming pared 4 bases from V and 2 bases from J, leaving 15 bases between. The CDR3 has 15 residues. The V gene's germline CDR1 is KGHSH and CDR2 LQKENI. CDR3 sequence reads: CASSQQRQTPYEQYF. The CDR3 DNA follows: TGTGCCAGCTCACAACAAAGACAGACTCCCTACGAGCAGTACTTC.

The chain couples TRBV9 to TRBJ1-1; D gene ambiguous. The CDR3 contains 13 residues. V lost 0 bases and J lost 5, with 8 bases in between. CDR1 is SGDLS, CDR2 YYNGEE, per germline. CDR3 bases: TGTGCCAGCAGCGTAGCCCCCCTGACTGAAGCTTTCTTT. It translates to CASSVAPLTEAFF.

The CDR3, as DNA: TGCGCCAGCAGCCAAGATTGGCAAACTGAAGCTTTCTTT. Its translation: CASSQDWQTEAFF. This chain connects TRBV4-3 to TRBJ1-1; D unresolved. CDR3 length: 13 amino acids. V was clipped by 0 bases and J by 5 bases, with 7 bases between them. Germline V gene sequence: CDR1 LGHNA, CDR2 YSLEER.

The rearrangement joins TRBV7-9 to TRBJ1-1; 9 positions match TRBD1. CDR1 SEHNR and CDR2 FQNEAQ come from the germline V gene (reference sequence). The CDR3 has 14 residues. The V and J ends lost 6 bases and 6 bases, in that order; junction bases with no gene match: 8. The CDR3 loop is CASSLPGQGAEAFF. The DNA of the CDR3 is TGTGCCAGCAGTTTACCGGGACAGGGAGCTGAAGCTTTCTTT.

This chain uses TRBV9 with TRBJ1-1, with D perhaps matching TRBD1 (5 bases). Germline lookup yields CDR1 SGDLS and CDR2 YYNGEE. Trimming stripped 5 bases from V and 7 bases from J, with 18 bases between. CDR3 length equals 14 residues. CDR3 region: CASRPPEGFNEAFF. The DNA of the CDR3 is TGTGCCAGCAGACCACCGGAGGGGTTCAATGAAGCTTTCTTT. The full variable domain, completed using reference TRBV9 and TRBJ1-1, is DSGVTQTPKHLITATGQRVTLRCSPRSGDLSVYWYQQSLDQGLQFLIQYYNGEERAKGNILERFSAQQFPDLHSELNLSSLELGDSALYFCASRPPEGFNEAFFGQGTRLTVV.

A note on this clone: Additional DNA sequences in this sample encode the identical CDR3. The rearrangement joins TRBV5-1 to TRBJ2-3, with 7 bases aligning to TRBD2. Germline V gene data show CDR1 as SGHRS and CDR2 as YFSETQ. J gave up 2 bases and V 2 bases, and 5 bases lay outside the gene matches. The CDR3 consists of 15 residues. The CDR3 sequence is CASSLRGVDTDTQYF. In nucleotides, the CDR3 is TGCGCCAGCAGCTTACGGGGGGTCGACACAGATACGCAGTATTTT.

The chain employs TRBV5-8 and TRBJ1-5, with D tentatively TRBD1 (5 bases). Germline values: CDR1 SGHTS, CDR2 YDEGEE. The CDR3 extends over 14 amino acids. Trimming left V 1 base short and J 11 bases short, with 16 bases between. The CDR3 region is CASSLTGSVVAQHF. CDR3 coding DNA: TGTGCCAGCAGCTTGACAGGATCCGTTGTAGCCCAGCATTTT.

This clone was detected only once. The genes are TRBV5-6 and TRBJ1-2, with D possibly matching TRBD1 (6 bases). Trimming removed 6 bases at V and 4 bases at J, with 25 bases between. Germline V gene lookup returns CDR1 SGHDT and CDR2 YYEEEE. The CDR3 spans 17 residues. CDR3 residues: CASIPGGRLASFYGYTF. The CDR3 nucleotides are TGTGCCAGCATTCCGGGGGGCAGGCTAGCTTCCTTCTATGGCTACACCTTC.

A note on this clone: This sample includes further DNA sequences coding for the same CDR3. The gene calls are TRBV18 and TRBJ1-5; 7 positions agree with TRBD1. Trimming took 5 bases from V and 2 from J; bases not matched to a gene: 3. The V gene's germline CDR1 is KGHSH and CDR2 LQKENI. The CDR3 is made up of 14 amino acids. The CDR3, as DNA: TGTGCCAGCTCATTAGACAGGGGCAATCAGCCCCAGCATTTT. Translating it yields CASSLDRGNQPQHF.